These 29 T cell receptor beta chains were sequenced from one sample in a study of shared clonotypes between healthy human individuals. The protocol was immunoSEQ multiplex PCR, while the TCRdb copy is restricted to in-frame clones and leaves out a portion. The sample carries some 580,000 clones, almost 97% recorded once. Sequencing was performed on naive CD4+ T cells sorted from blood. The subset here: CD45RA+ positively selected. These receptors were taken from a woman in her twenties or thirties in good health.

V usage is TRBV6-5 and J usage is TRBJ2-1, with no clear D. With 2 bases removed from V and 0 bases from J, the gap between germline ends came to 11 bases. The CDR3 covers 16 residues. Germline CDR1 MNHEY, CDR2 SVGAGI. CDR3 DNA: TGTGCCAGCAGTTACCTATATCTCAGCTCCTACAATGAGCAGTTCTTC. Its translation is CASSYLYLSSYNEQFF.

The chain has TRBV5-6 and TRBJ1-1; D is undetermined. V lost 3 bases and J 3 bases, leaving 9 bases between the germline ends. Germline V lookup: CDR1 SGHDT, CDR2 YYEEEE. This CDR3 comprises 13 residues. The CDR3 sequence: CASSSDRDTEAFF. In DNA, the CDR3 is TGTGCCAGCAGCTCGGACCGAGACACTGAAGCTTTCTTT.

The chain combines TRBV6-5 with TRBJ1-6; D perhaps matches TRBD1 (6 bases). CDR1 and CDR2 (germline): MNHEY, SVGAGI. The CDR3 contains 14 residues. V lost 2 bases to trimming and J lost 10 bases, with 12 bases between them. DNA for the CDR3: TGTGCCAGCAGTTACGTCAGGGGCAAGTCACCCCTCCACTTT. Its protein is CASSYVRGKSPLHF.

V is TRBV28 and J is TRBJ2-7; 8 nucleotides line up with TRBD2. Germline trimming cut 3 bases from V and 4 bases from J; bases unmatched to any gene: 8. This CDR3 is built from 15 residues. Germline-derived CDR1 and CDR2 are MDHEN and SYDVKM. DNA for the CDR3: TGTGCCAGCAGTTTGGGGCGCGGGGGGAGGTACGAGCAGTACTTC. Its translation is CASSLGRGGRYEQYF. Full variable domain (remainder filled in from reference TRBV28 and TRBJ2-7): DVKVTQSSRYLVKRTGEKVFLECVQDMDHENMFWYRQDPGLGLRLIYFSYDVKMKEKGDIPEGYSVSREKKERFSLILESASTNQTSMYLCASSLGRGGRYEQYFGPGTRLTVT.

The chain employs TRBV28 and TRBJ2-7, with D hard to call. Germline loops: CDR1 MDHEN, CDR2 SYDVKM. V was shortened by 2 bases and J by 2 bases, with 4 bases between the two germline ends. The CDR3 has 12 amino acids. CDR3 region: CASSLQAYEQYF. The CDR3 region has the DNA TGTGCCAGCAGTTTACAGGCCTACGAGCAGTACTTC. The whole variable domain, remainder taken from reference TRBV28 and TRBJ2-7, is DVKVTQSSRYLVKRTGEKVFLECVQDMDHENMFWYRQDPGLGLRLIYFSYDVKMKEKGDIPEGYSVSREKKERFSLILESASTNQTSMYLCASSLQAYEQYFGPGTRLTVT.

The chain combines TRBV7-9 with TRBJ2-1; D gene uncertain. The CDR3 covers 11 residues. The germline V and J ends were trimmed by 1 base and 9 bases, with 4 bases remaining between them. Germline CDR1 and CDR2: SEHNR and FQNEAQ (reference sequence). CDR3 residues: CASSLGGEQFF. CDR3 DNA sequence: TGTGCCAGCAGCTTAGGTGGTGAGCAGTTCTTC. The full variable domain, in which reference TRBV7-9 and TRBJ2-1 provide the parts outside the CDR3, is DTGVSQNPRHKITKRGQNVTFRCDPISEHNRLYWYRQTLGQGPEFLTYFQNEAQLEKSRLLSDRFSAERPKGSFSTLEIQRTEQGDSAMYLCASSLGGEQFFGPGTRLTVL.

The V and J genes are TRBV10-3 and TRBJ2-7, with 7 bases lining up with TRBD2. The CDR3 covers 13 residues. J was trimmed by 5 bases and V by 5 bases; bases with no gene match: 6. Germline V gene lookup returns CDR1 ENHRY and CDR2 SYGVKD. This CDR3 reads CAISIREANEQYF. In DNA, the CDR3 is TGTGCCATCAGTATCCGGGAGGCCAACGAGCAGTACTTC.

The rearrangement joins TRBV5-1 to TRBJ2-1; no firm D call. The germline CDR1 and CDR2 sequences are SGHRS and YFSETQ. V lost 0 bases and J lost 0, with 10 bases in between. CDR3 size: 16 residues. CDR3 bases: TGCGCCAGCAGCTTGGTCTCCGTGAGCTCCTACAATGAGCAGTTCTTC. Its translation is CASSLVSVSSYNEQFF.

The J gene is TRBJ2-1, the V gene TRBV11-3, with D unclear. Germline loops: CDR1 SGHNT, CDR2 YENEEA. Trimming pared 1 base from V and 4 bases from J, leaving 11 bases between. CDR3 size: 15 residues. The CDR3 loop reads CASSLGRTSYNEQFF. In DNA, the CDR3 is TGTGCCAGCAGCTTAGGGCGAACTTCGTACAATGAGCAGTTCTTC.

This chain uses TRBV5-4 with TRBJ2-5; D might be TRBD2 (5 bases). The CDR3 runs to 13 residues. CDR1 and CDR2 (germline): SGHNT, YYREEE (reference sequence). V gave up 2 bases and J gave up 4 bases, with 9 bases separating them. CDR3 DNA sequence: TGTGCCAGCAGCTTAGGACTGGGAGAGACCCAGTACTTC. It translates to CASSLGLGETQYF. Variable domain in full (rest from reference TRBV5-4 and TRBJ2-5): ETGVTQSPTHLIKTRGQQVTLRCSSQSGHNTVSWYQQALGQGPQFIFQYYREEENGRGNFPPRFSGLQFPNYSSELNVNALELDDSALYLCASSLGLGETQYFGPGTRLLVL.

This chain joins TRBV19 and TRBJ2-3; TRBD2 matches at 8 bases. V was clipped by 7 bases and J by 0 bases; unmatched bases: 6. CDR3 size: 15 residues. The V gene's germline CDR1 is LNHDA and CDR2 SQIVND (reference sequence). The CDR3 reads CASKPLAESTDTQYF. The CDR3 nucleotides read TGTGCCAGTAAACCACTAGCGGAGAGCACAGATACGCAGTATTTT.

V usage is TRBV20-1 and J usage is TRBJ2-7; TRBD2 might be the D (5 bases). Germline values: CDR1 DFQATT, CDR2 SNEGSKA (reference sequence). There are 11 residues in the CDR3. The V end lost 3 bases, the J end lost 6 bases, and 9 bases lay between the germline ends. The CDR3 region is CSARDFPEQYF. In DNA, the CDR3 is TGCAGTGCTAGGGACTTTCCCGAGCAGTACTTC.

The chain couples TRBV28 to TRBJ1-1; 9 bases align to TRBD1. The junction had 4 bases not matched to a gene; V was cut back by 4 bases and J by 1 base. The CDR3 loop spans 15 amino acids. Germline V CDR1 and CDR2: MDHEN, SYDVKM. CDR3 sequence (DNA): TGTGCCAGCAGTTACAGGGGGCAGAAGAACACTGAAGCTTTCTTT. Protein sequence: CASSYRGQKNTEAFF.

The chain uses TRBV6-1 and TRBJ2-3; D could derive from TRBD1 or TRBD2 (5 bases each). V lost 2 bases to trimming and J lost 1 base, with 16 bases between them. Germline V lookup: CDR1 MNHNS, CDR2 SASEGT. The length of the CDR3 is 17 residues. This CDR3 is CASSELPGTSRTDTQYF. The DNA of the CDR3 is TGTGCCAGCAGTGAACTTCCCGGGACGAGTCGCACAGATACGCAGTATTTT.

This clone was seen just once. The rearrangement joins TRBV6-1 to TRBJ2-6; D is unresolved. Germline V CDR1 and CDR2: MNHNS, SASEGT. V lost 0 bases and J lost 0, with 15 bases in between. CDR3 length equals 19 residues. The CDR3: CASSEAALIGHSGANVLTF. The CDR3 nucleotides are TGTGCCAGCAGTGAAGCGGCCCTGATAGGGCACTCTGGGGCCAACGTCCTGACTTTC.

V gene TRBV5-1 combines with J gene TRBJ2-3; no reliable D call. The V end was cut by 0 bases, the J end by 4 bases, with 9 bases between. In germline, CDR1 is SGHRS, CDR2 YFSETQ. The CDR3 runs 14 residues. CDR3 region: CASSLVSPPDTQYF. In nucleotides, the CDR3 is TGCGCCAGCAGCTTGGTATCTCCCCCAGATACGCAGTATTTT.

V gene TRBV28 combines with J gene TRBJ2-5; 11 bases are shared with TRBD2. The CDR3 is 15 amino acids. Germline V gene sequence: CDR1 MDHEN, CDR2 SYDVKM. V was clipped by 6 bases and J by 2 bases; unmatched bases: 5. The CDR3 protein is CASSRTSGYQETQYF. CDR3 DNA sequence: TGTGCCAGCAGCAGGACTAGCGGGTATCAAGAGACCCAGTACTTC.

The chain recombines TRBV2 with TRBJ1-1, with D maybe TRBD1 (5 bases). The CDR3 is 15 residues long. From germline, CDR1 is SNHLY and CDR2 FYNNEI. Deletions cut 1 base from V and 11 bases from J, with 20 bases between. CDR3 amino acids: CASSEGGQRGKAAFF. The CDR3, as DNA: TGTGCCAGCAGTGAAGGTGGCCAGCGGGGGAAGGCGGCTTTCTTT. The whole variable domain, filled in from reference TRBV2 and TRBJ1-1, reads EPEVTQTPSHQVTQMGQEVILRCVPISNHLYFYWYRQILGQKVEFLVSFYNNEISEKSEIFDDQFSVERPDGSNFTLKIRSTKLEDSAMYFCASSEGGQRGKAAFFGQGTRLTVV.

The chain employs TRBV19 and TRBJ1-4; TRBD1 matches 9 bases. With 7 bases clipped from V and 3 bases from J, the junction kept 3 bases outside the gene matches. CDR3 size: 14 residues. CDR1 and CDR2 (germline): LNHDA, SQIVND (reference sequence). The CDR3 region is CASTQGAANEKLFF. CDR3 nucleotides: TGTGCCAGTACACAGGGGGCAGCTAATGAAAAACTGTTTTTT.

V and J are TRBV6-1 and TRBJ1-3; D gene uncertain. Germline V gene lookup returns CDR1 MNHNS and CDR2 SASEGT. The CDR3 length is 14 residues. V lost 8 bases, J lost 8 bases, and 19 bases lay in between. CDR3 protein: CASGIESRSDTIYF. The DNA for the CDR3 is TGTGCCAGCGGGATCGAGTCTCGGAGTGACACCATATATTTT.

The chain couples TRBV5-5 to TRBJ2-7, with D perhaps matching TRBD1 (5 bases). Germline CDR1 SGHKS, CDR2 YYEKEE (reference sequence). V was trimmed by 4 bases and J by 1 base, leaving 12 bases between them. The CDR3 runs 14 residues. The CDR3 sequence: CASSNTQGSYEQYF. Here the CDR3 DNA reads TGTGCCAGCAGCAACACGCAGGGTTCCTACGAGCAGTACTTC.

The V gene is TRBV19, the J gene TRBJ1-5; TRBD1 matches 11 bases. The CDR3 sequence is 15 residues long. CDR1 is LNHDA, CDR2 SQIVND, per germline (reference sequence). V shed 5 bases and J 3 bases; nucleotides not matched to a gene: 3. CDR3 coding DNA: TGTGCCAGTAGTTCGGACAGGGGGCCCAATCAGCCCCAGCATTTT. As protein: CASSSDRGPNQPQHF.

This clone has just a few counts. This chain uses TRBV6-5 with TRBJ1-2, with TRBD1 as a possible D gene (5 bases). Germline V gene sequence: CDR1 MNHEY, CDR2 SVGAGI. Between the trimmed V and J ends, which lost 4 bases and 5 bases, there was a span of 14 bases. CDR3 length: 14 amino acids. CDR3 in amino acids: CASSSPRGGYGYTF. CDR3 bases: TGTGCCAGCAGTTCCCCGAGGGGTGGGTATGGCTACACCTTC.

The chain links TRBV10-1 to TRBJ2-2; 9 positions agree with TRBD2. Trimming removed 7 bases from V and 1 base from J; junction bases left unmatched: 4. Germline V gene lookup returns CDR1 WNHNN and CDR2 SYGVQD (reference sequence). The CDR3 extends over 15 amino acids. CDR3 amino acids: CASIRTSENTGELFF. DNA of the CDR3: TGCGCCAGCATACGGACTAGCGAGAACACCGGGGAGCTGTTTTTT.

The V gene is TRBV20-1, the J gene TRBJ2-4; D is undetermined. Germline CDR1 and CDR2: DFQATT and SNEGSKA (reference sequence). V was clipped by 6 bases and J by 6 bases, with 9 bases between them. The CDR3 consists of 11 residues. The CDR3 coding sequence is TGCAGTGCCTTGATGAGAAACATTCAGTACTTC. Amino acids: CSALMRNIQYF.

The chain carries TRBV5-6 and TRBJ2-5; D perhaps matches TRBD1 (5 bases). The V end was cut by 4 bases, the J end by 1 base, with 8 bases between. This CDR3 region has 13 residues. In germline, CDR1 is SGHDT, CDR2 YYEEEE. CDR3: CASSPDSQETQYF. DNA for the CDR3: TGTGCCAGCAGCCCAGACAGCCAAGAGACCCAGTACTTC.

Turning to this clone: Other nucleotide sequences from this sample produce the same CDR3. This chain uses TRBV18 with TRBJ2-3; D possibly corresponds to TRBD2 (6 bases). V shed 3 bases and J shed 1 base, with 8 bases lying between them. The CDR3 runs 14 residues. Germline V lookup: CDR1 KGHSH, CDR2 LQKENI. CDR3 nucleotide sequence: TGTGCCAGCTCACCGGGAGGTCGCACAGATACGCAGTATTTT. This encodes CASSPGGRTDTQYF.

This clone has just one count. The same CDR3 arises from other DNA sequences in this sample as well. This chain connects TRBV11-2 to TRBJ2-7, with 7 bases identical to TRBD1. Losses at the gene ends were 4 bases for V and 6 bases for J; bases not matched to a gene: 3. CDR1 and CDR2 from the germline V gene are SGHAT and FQNNGV. The CDR3 runs to 12 residues. CDR3 sequence reads: CASSSYRGEQYF. Written as DNA, the CDR3 is TGTGCCAGCAGCTCGTACAGGGGCGAGCAGTACTTC.

The chain is built from TRBV18 and TRBJ2-7; 8 bases are shared with TRBD1. Germline CDR1 is KGHSH and CDR2 is LQKENI. V trimming: 4 bases; J trimming: 0 bases; junction bases outside the gene matches: 5. CDR3 length equals 15 residues. Written as DNA, the CDR3 is TGTGCCAGCTCACTCGGACAGGGAAACTCCTACGAGCAGTACTTC. Translated: CASSLGQGNSYEQYF.